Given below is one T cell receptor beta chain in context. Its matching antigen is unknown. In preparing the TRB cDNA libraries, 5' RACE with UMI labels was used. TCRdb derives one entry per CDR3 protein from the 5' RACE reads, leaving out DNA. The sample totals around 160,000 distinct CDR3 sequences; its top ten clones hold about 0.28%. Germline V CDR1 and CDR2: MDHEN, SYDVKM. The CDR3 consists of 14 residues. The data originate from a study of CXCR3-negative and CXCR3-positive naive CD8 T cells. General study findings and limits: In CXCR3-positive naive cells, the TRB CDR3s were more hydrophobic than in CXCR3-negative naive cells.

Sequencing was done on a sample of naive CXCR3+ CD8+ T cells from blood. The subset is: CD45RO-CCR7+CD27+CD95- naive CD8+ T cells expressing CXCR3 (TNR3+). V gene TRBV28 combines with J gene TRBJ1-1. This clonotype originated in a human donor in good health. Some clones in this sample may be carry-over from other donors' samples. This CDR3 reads CASTPFGVGTEAFF.